The present T cell receptor beta chain was sequenced within a study of shared clonotypes between healthy human individuals (dated by TCRdb to about 2020). About the investigation overall: The cohort comprised two women and a few men aged 18 to 49 years. For each donor, CD4 naive and CD4 memory were each run on three plates, CD8 naive on two plates, and CD8 memory on one plate. The study deeply sequenced blood TCR repertoires of 5 or 6 healthy adults to estimate repertoire size and the extent of clonotype sharing between individuals. To increase sequencing depth and limit assay-specific biases, different laboratories used diverse techniques to prepare libraries and sequence TCR repertoires. Leukapheresis yielded between about 0.85 and 9.5 billion PBMCs per donor. On the study overall, not on this receptor specifically: Pairwise subsampling indicated that sequencing depth was expected to affect the degree of clonotype sharing among donors. Naive subsets generally had larger estimated clonotype richness than memory subsets did. Only blood was sampled, and tissue TCR repertoires likely differ from those in blood. Higher generation probabilities were observed for clonotypes shared by all four sorted-subset donors than for non-shared clonotypes. The small number of donors limited the genetic and exposure-history diversity represented. Incomplete sequencing was indicated by rarefaction of sorted-subset datasets, despite the large sequencing depth. Across a handful of donors, approximately 5% of naive CD4, more than 3% of naive CD8, about 2.3% of memory CD4, and 0.4% to 0.45% of memory CD8 clonotypes were shared.

CD8 naive samples consisted of CD45RO-negative cells that were positively selected for CCR7, yielding a CD45RA+CCR7+ population without TemRA cells. Donors were healthy HIV-negative adults with no recently reported acute infections or vaccinations. Only Caucasian adults living in Nashville, Tennessee, USA were represented among the donors. After blood collection by leukapheresis, PBMCs were isolated using Ficoll-Histopaque density gradient centrifugation and then cryopreserved in the vapor phase of liquid nitrogen. Analytical flow cytometry was used to check the purity and quantity of each magnetically sorted T cell population. From each sorted fraction, genomic DNA was isolated and quantified by UV absorbance on a Nanodrop 2000c. This clone was seen only once. It has no known antigen specificity. Base qualities are not recorded, but no much larger clone differs from it by a single base. Using the deep immunoSEQ assay, multiplex PCR amplified TCR CDR3 regions from genomic DNA. Extracted genomic DNA from each cell subset was distributed evenly across all wells of several immunoSEQ 96-well plates, and each plate was treated as a replicate. For sorted subsets, each replicate PCR was loaded with 200 ng genomic DNA, equivalent to some 27,000 T cell genomes. Purified libraries were measured with a Qubit 3.0 fluorometer, size-checked on a Bioanalyzer 2100, and measured again with the KAPA Library Quantification kit. A separate single-read 150-cycle Illumina NextSeq 550 flow cell was used to sequence each immunoSEQ 96-well plate. Per the authors' processing: Because the immunoSEQ output included only junctional sequences and no quality scores, the filtering could not be the same as the filtering used for full-length reads. To assign V/J genes and CDR3, sequences were annotated using PyIR, a Python wrapper for IgBLAST v1.9, with IMGT germline references. Reads were filtered out if the reads had weak V/J assignments (E-value above 1e-6), no CDR3, stop codons, out-of-frame junctions, or ambiguous translated residues. V3J clonotypes were defined as sequences sharing the same inferred V gene, J gene, and CDR3 amino acid sequence. To compute the percentage overlap between repertoires, the number of shared unique clonotypes was divided by the size of the smaller repertoire. Three approaches were used to assess repertoire richness: RTK rarefaction, the Chao1 estimator, and Recon v2.1 estimates of unobserved clonotypes. Generation probabilities for all TCRbeta clonotypes obtained by the gDNA method from four donors were computed using OLGA. Imported from immuneACCESS, the table was reduced by TCRdb to in-frame sequences with V and J called. These copies leave out some clones; in studies compared against another copy, an unresolved V gene accounts for under half, and the cause of the remainder is not known. V and J calls and clone size follow that table, whereas D and trimming were derived from the DNA. Counted in this sample were approximately 740,000 clones; 85% to 95% of them appeared once. The top ten constitute more than 20% of the sample.

This receptor was obtained from a young man in good health. The sample consisted of naive CD8+ T cells sorted from blood. The cell subset or site label for this specimen denotes: CD45RA+CCR7+.

DNA sequence: TGTGCCAGCAGCTTAGTGTGGGGCAAGAGCACTGAAGCTTTCTTT. Its amino acids are CASSLVWGKSTEAFF. Recombination connected TRBV11-2 to TRBJ1-1, with TRBD1 as a weak D call on 5 bases. Spanning cysteine to phenylalanine, the CDR3 consists of 15 amino acids. Only the CDR3 DNA stays, 45 bases, in frame from base 1. The junction shows trimming of 1 base on V and 4 bases on J, plus 13 bases between the germline ends. Per the germline V gene, SGHAT is the CDR1 and FQNNGV is the CDR2.